The 21 T cell receptor beta chains given below trace back to one sample, sequenced in a study of T cell responses to AZD1222 COVID-19 vaccine. Produced via immunoSEQ multiplex PCR; TCRdb's table is partial and in-frame only. The repertoire consists of under 110,000 clones, with about nine tenths occurring once and the leading ten covering around 5%. Sequenced material: peripheral blood, taken on day 0 of AZD1222 vaccination. The receptor set was obtained from an adult in good health.

The chain links TRBV27 to TRBJ1-1; D may be TRBD1 (5 bases). This CDR3 region has 14 residues. Germline V gene sequence: CDR1 MNHEY, CDR2 SMNVEV (reference sequence). Trimming cost V 6 bases and J 1 base, with 12 bases left between them. As DNA, the CDR3 is TGTGCCAGCAGATGGGGGGGTGCGAACACTGAAGCTTTCTTT. Its translation: CASRWGGANTEAFF.

The chain uses TRBV7-9 and TRBJ1-3; 8 bases align to TRBD1. CDR3 size: 16 residues. J gave up 4 bases and V 4 bases, and 9 bases lay outside the gene matches. Germline V gene sequence: CDR1 SEHNR, CDR2 FQNEAQ (reference sequence). The CDR3: CASSSGQGAWGNTIYF. CDR3 sequence (DNA): TGTGCCAGCAGCTCTGGTCAGGGGGCTTGGGGAAACACCATATATTTT.

The CDR3 loop reads CASSLHSNNEQFF. The CDR3 DNA reads TGTGCCAGCAGCTTACACAGTAACAATGAGCAGTTCTTC. This chain uses TRBV7-3 with TRBJ2-1; D unresolved. This CDR3 has 13 residues. The ends were cut back, 2 bases at V and 5 bases at J, with 7 bases in the middle. Germline-derived CDR1 and CDR2 are SGHTA and FQGTGA.

This rearrangement joins TRBV3-1 (or the pseudogene TRBV3-2) to TRBJ2-7, with D perhaps TRBD1 (6 bases). The CDR3 is 13 residues long. CDR1 LGHDT and CDR2 YNNKEL come from the germline V gene (reference sequence). V lost 3 bases, J lost 2 bases, and 8 bases lay in between. CDR3 sequence: CASSQGAPYEQYF. The CDR3 DNA reads TGTGCCAGCAGCCAGGGGGCTCCCTACGAGCAGTACTTC.

The V gene is TRBV7-9, the J gene TRBJ1-2; D call uncertain. Trimming left V 6 bases short and J 7 bases short, with 12 bases between. The V gene's germline CDR1 is SEHNR and CDR2 FQNEAQ (reference sequence). The CDR3 is 12 residues long. CDR3 DNA: TGTGCCAGCAGGCAGGACTATAGTGGCTACACCTTC. It specifies CASRQDYSGYTF.

V and J are TRBV7-3 and TRBJ1-3, with D tentatively TRBD1 (5 bases). Germline lookup yields CDR1 SGHTA and CDR2 FQGTGA. V was shortened by 3 bases and J by 0 bases, with 6 bases between the two germline ends. The CDR3 length is 14 residues. CDR3 sequence reads: CASSLTVSGNTIYF. CDR3 nucleotide sequence: TGTGCCAGCAGCTTGACAGTCTCTGGAAACACCATATATTTT.

The V call is TRBV7-6, the J call TRBJ1-4, with D unresolved. Germline CDR1 SGHVS, CDR2 FNYEAQ. Trimming took 5 bases from V and 3 from J, leaving 10 bases between them. CDR3 length: 14 residues. CDR3 amino acids: CASSPNWANEKLFF. CDR3 DNA sequence: TGTGCCAGCAGCCCGAACTGGGCTAATGAAAAACTGTTTTTT.

The CDR3 nucleotides are TGTGCCAGCAGTGAGGACCAAGAGACCCAGTACTTC. This encodes CASSEDQETQYF. The chain joins TRBV2 to TRBJ2-5; D not certain. This CDR3 contains 12 residues. Between the trimmed V and J ends, which lost 3 bases and 0 bases, there was a span of 2 bases. The germline CDR1 and CDR2 sequences are SNHLY and FYNNEI. Combining the CDR3 with reference TRBV2 and TRBJ2-5 gives the whole variable domain EPEVTQTPSHQVTQMGQEVILRCVPISNHLYFYWYRQILGQKVEFLVSFYNNEISEKSEIFDDQFSVERPDGSNFTLKIRSTKLEDSAMYFCASSEDQETQYFGPGTRLLVL.

This sequence joins TRBV3-1 (or the pseudogene TRBV3-2) and TRBJ2-3, with D possibly matching TRBD2 (7 bases). This CDR3 is 15 amino acids long. Germline lookup yields CDR1 LGHDT and CDR2 YNNKEL (reference sequence). Trimming shortened V by 4 bases and J by 1 base, and 12 bases separated the two germline ends. The CDR3 DNA follows: TGTGCCAGCAGCCTAGGCGGGGGCGGCACAGATACGCAGTATTTT. Protein sequence: CASSLGGGGTDTQYF.

The chain combines TRBV7-9 with TRBJ2-1; D possibly uses TRBD1 or TRBD2 (5 bases each). The V gene lost 1 base and the J gene lost 15 bases, with 13 bases spanning the gap. The CDR3 is made up of 12 amino acids. Germline CDR1 reads SEHNR; CDR2 reads FQNEAQ (reference sequence). The CDR3 loop is CASSLGEGSTFF. CDR3 DNA: TGTGCCAGCAGCTTAGGTGAGGGGTCAACGTTCTTC.

The chain links TRBV5-1 to TRBJ2-6; unclear D gene. This CDR3 has 15 residues. V dropped 0 bases and J dropped 7 bases, with 11 bases sitting between them. Germline-derived CDR1 and CDR2 are SGHRS and YFSETQ. Here the CDR3 DNA reads TGCGCCAGCAGCTTGGATAAAAAGGGAGCCAACGTCCTGACTTTC. It yields the protein CASSLDKKGANVLTF.

This clone has only one observation. The chain couples TRBV7-8 to TRBJ1-1; the match to TRBD1 covers 8 bases. The CDR3 runs 13 residues. V dropped 4 bases and J dropped 10; count of bases not matched to a gene: 8. In germline, CDR1 is SGHVS, CDR2 FQNEAQ. CDR3 coding DNA: TGTGCCAGCAGCTCGACAAACAGGGGGGGAGCTTTCTTT. Amino acid sequence: CASSSTNRGGAFF.

V and J are TRBV3-1 (or the pseudogene TRBV3-2) and TRBJ2-5; D is undetermined. Germline assignment: CDR1 LGHDT and CDR2 YNNKEL (reference sequence). The CDR3 sequence is 12 residues long. V shed 4 bases and J shed 4 bases, with 7 bases lying between them. The CDR3 DNA reads TGTGCCAGCAGCCTCCGCCCAGAGACCCAGTACTTC. Translated, it gives CASSLRPETQYF.

This clone has a single count. The rearrangement joins TRBV5-4 to TRBJ1-1; a possible D gene is TRBD1 (5 bases). The V and J ends lost 0 bases and 0 bases respectively, with 12 bases between them. Germline V CDR1 and CDR2: SGHNT, YYREEE (reference sequence). This CDR3 has 16 amino acids. The CDR3 nucleotides are TGTGCCAGCAGCTTGGCCGCGGGGCTCATGAACACTGAAGCTTTCTTT. This sequence encodes CASSLAAGLMNTEAFF.

CDR3 sequence (DNA): TGTGCCAGCAGCCAAGGGACGGGTGGGAACACTGAAGCTTTCTTT. Translation gives CASSQGTGGNTEAFF. V is TRBV4-2 and J is TRBJ1-1; unclear D gene. Germline assignment: CDR1 LGHNA and CDR2 YNFKEQ. The CDR3 extends over 15 amino acids. The V and J ends lost 1 base and 1 base respectively, with 10 bases between them.

This clone has only one observation. The V call is TRBV19, the J call TRBJ1-1; D possibly corresponds to TRBD1 (5 bases). Trimming left V 5 bases short and J 5 bases short, with 15 bases between. The germline gives CDR1 LNHDA, CDR2 SQIVND (reference sequence). The CDR3 has 14 amino acids. The CDR3 DNA reads as TGTGCCAGTAGTCGGGGGGGAAGTCGTACTGAAGCTTTCTTT. Translated, it gives CASSRGGSRTEAFF.

The J gene is TRBJ1-5, the V gene TRBV5-4; D unresolved. The CDR3 is made up of 14 amino acids. Germline loops: CDR1 SGHNT, CDR2 YYREEE (reference sequence). V was cut by 0 bases and J by 5 bases, with 9 bases left in between. The CDR3 protein is CASSLAGQYQPQHF. The DNA of the CDR3 is TGTGCCAGCAGCTTGGCTGGGCAGTATCAGCCCCAGCATTTT.

The gene calls are TRBV11-3 and TRBJ2-5, with D perhaps assigned TRBD1 or TRBD2 (5 bases each). CDR3 length: 16 residues. Germline V lookup: CDR1 SGHNT, CDR2 YENEEA. V dropped 2 bases and J dropped 2 bases, with 15 bases sitting between them. CDR3 in amino acids: CASSLRGVSGQETQYF. The CDR3 DNA reads TGTGCCAGCAGCTTAAGGGGAGTATCGGGGCAAGAGACCCAGTACTTC.

This clone was recorded once. The chain employs TRBV7-9 and TRBJ2-1; either TRBD1 or TRBD2 may supply D (5 bases each). Germline CDR1 and CDR2: SEHNR and FQNEAQ (reference sequence). The CDR3 length is 15 residues. The V end was cut by 3 bases, the J end by 7 bases, with 16 bases between. CDR3 coding DNA: TGTGCCAGCAGCTTCCTGCTCAGGGACCGTAATGAGCAGTTCTTC. It yields the protein CASSFLLRDRNEQFF.

The chain is built from TRBV6-6 and TRBJ2-1; a possible D gene is TRBD2 (5 bases). The CDR3 loop spans 13 amino acids. CDR1 is MNHNY, CDR2 SVGAGI, per germline (reference sequence). V lost 7 bases and J 8 bases, leaving 15 bases between the germline ends. CDR3 residues: CASTLRGGHEQFF. Written as DNA, the CDR3 is TGTGCCAGCACCTTACGAGGAGGTCATGAGCAGTTCTTC.

The DNA of the CDR3 is TGTGCCACGAACCGGGCCCTCACCGGGGAGCTGTTTTTT. Its translation is CATNRALTGELFF. The rearrangement joins TRBV15 to TRBJ2-2; D gene ambiguous. CDR3 length: 13 amino acids. V was shortened by 9 bases and J by 4 bases, with 12 bases between the two germline ends. CDR1 and CDR2 from the germline V gene are LNHNV and YYDKDF (reference sequence). The full variable domain, in which reference TRBV15 and TRBJ2-2 provide the parts outside the CDR3, is DAMVIQNPRYQVTQFGKPVTLSCSQTLNHNVMYWYQQKSSQAPKLLFHYYDKDFNNEADTPDNFQSRRPNTSFCFLDIRSPGLGDTAMYLCATNRALTGELFFGEGSRLTVL.